This is a list of T cell receptor beta chains from one sample in a study of identical twins. Each CDR3 protein is one row after TCRdb ran MiXCR on the 5' RACE reads. The data contain about 200,000 distinct CDR3 sequences, approximately 9% of them singletons. Sequenced material: memory (CD45RO+) T cells sorted from blood. The receptors originated from a young woman in good health. The CDR3 runs from the conserved cysteine through the conserved F or W. Size tells how often a clone was seen (once, few, many) or the class of an expanded clone, and some rows leave it out.

>few|TRBV7-9
CASSHGFAEAFF
>few|TRBV7-9
CASSLASGRNEQFF
>NA|TRBV5-6
CASSRTVNTGELFF
>few|TRBV20-1
CSLPEGGETQYF
>few|TRBV30
CAWSHSGDGTGELFF
>few|TRBV24-1
CATSDRRRATDTQYF
>NA|TRBV7-8
CASRSGQYNEQFF
>few|TRBV12-3/TRBV12-4
CASGRGHYGYTF
>many|TRBV27
CASTGSSPGTGELFF
>many|TRBV7-2
CASSSSSGTEQFF
>few|TRBV9
CASSVDNGIKDTQYF
>many|TRBV6-5
CASSYSIAGGTSTDTQYF
>many|TRBV20-1
CSALLARRGNEQFF
>few|TRBV20-1
CSAKRGTNTGELFF
>few|TRBV7-2
CASSQQAVAGVDTQYF
>many|TRBV7-2
CASSRSSLIYNEQFF
>NA|TRBV20-1
CSAIGTRQSGEQFF
>few|TRBV28
CASSLSAAGGHYEQYF
>NA|TRBV7-9
CASSLGGSVTDTQYF
>few|TRBV12-3/TRBV12-4
CASSTGAGDQPQHF
>few|TRBV5-1
CASSADSEQYF
>few|TRBV6-1
CASSEGTSGANVLTF
>few|TRBV7-6
CASSLLFTGAGVYEQYF
>many|TRBV12-3/TRBV12-4
CASSLGGGGYEQYF
>NA|TRBV6-5
CASSYPIIAGGHNEQFF
>many|TRBV3-1
CASSQDPGFGELFF
>NA|TRBV5-1
CASNRQGGTGELFF
>many|TRBV5-1
CASSLSLGDTQYF
>many|TRBV20-1
CSAAKPVQGDTIYF
>few|TRBV9
CASSWGVPDQPQHF
>NA|TRBV11-2
CASSLDVGGNGYTF
>NA|TRBV7-2
CASSLLAGGTTDTQYF
>many|TRBV5-1
CASSLVGQGYEQYF
>few|TRBV18
CASSPNPSPYGYTF
>NA|TRBV30
CAWSVGGSSYNEQFF
>few|TRBV5-6
CASSSGRSGTEAFF
>few|TRBV5-1
CASSSSPWQGGTGELFF
>few|TRBV6-1
CASYPSSYNEQFF
>many|TRBV5-1
CASSFAPGQTSTDTQYF
>NA|TRBV7-8
CASSLVYEMYNEQFF
>NA|TRBV15
CATSRDYQGVYTF
>few|TRBV7-9
CASSPLDSYGYTF
>few|TRBV20-1
CSASPQGSNQPQHF
>few|TRBV3-1
CASSQEVAAYNEQFF
>many|TRBV5-1
CASSPERGRGGEAFF
>many|TRBV24-1
CATSEPGPRNTGELFF
>NA|TRBV18
CASSPRGLVPPYNEQFF
>NA|TRBV5-4
CASSLGGVRELFF
>NA|TRBV29-1
CSVPGQGSEGYTF
>many|TRBV10-3
CATGTNEQFF
>NA|TRBV20-1
CSATAGAGGLEQYF
>few|TRBV24-1
CATSDWTNEQFF
>NA|TRBV3-1
CASRGGGRPNYTF